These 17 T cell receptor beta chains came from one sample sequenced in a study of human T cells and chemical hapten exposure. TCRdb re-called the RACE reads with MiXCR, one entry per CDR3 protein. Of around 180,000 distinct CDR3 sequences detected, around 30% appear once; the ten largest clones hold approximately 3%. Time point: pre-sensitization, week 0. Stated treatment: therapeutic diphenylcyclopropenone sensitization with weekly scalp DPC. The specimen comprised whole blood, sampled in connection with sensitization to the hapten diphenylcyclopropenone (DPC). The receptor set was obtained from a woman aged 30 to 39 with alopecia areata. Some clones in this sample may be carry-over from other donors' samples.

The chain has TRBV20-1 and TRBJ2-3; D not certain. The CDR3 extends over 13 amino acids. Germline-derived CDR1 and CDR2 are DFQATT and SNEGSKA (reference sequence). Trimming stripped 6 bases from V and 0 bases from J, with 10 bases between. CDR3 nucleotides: TGCAGTGCCCTTAAAACTAGCACAGATACGCAGTATTTT. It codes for CSALKTSTDTQYF.

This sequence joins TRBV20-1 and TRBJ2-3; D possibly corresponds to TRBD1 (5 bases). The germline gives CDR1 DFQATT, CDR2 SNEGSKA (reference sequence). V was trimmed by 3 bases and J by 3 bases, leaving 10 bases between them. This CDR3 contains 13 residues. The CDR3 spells CSARDYRTDTQYF. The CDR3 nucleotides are TGCAGTGCTAGGGATTACAGGACAGATACGCAGTATTTT.

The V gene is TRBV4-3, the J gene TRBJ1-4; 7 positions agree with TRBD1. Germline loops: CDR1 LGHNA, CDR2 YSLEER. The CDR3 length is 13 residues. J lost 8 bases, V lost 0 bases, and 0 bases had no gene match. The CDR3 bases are TGCGCCAGCAGCCAAGAACAGGGGGAAAAACTGTTTTTT. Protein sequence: CASSQEQGEKLFF.

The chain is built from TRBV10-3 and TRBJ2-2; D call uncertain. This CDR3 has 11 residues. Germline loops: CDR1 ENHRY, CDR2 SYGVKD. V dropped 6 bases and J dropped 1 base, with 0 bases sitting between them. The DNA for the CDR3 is TGTGCCATCAGGAACACCGGGGAGCTGTTTTTT. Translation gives CAIRNTGELFF.

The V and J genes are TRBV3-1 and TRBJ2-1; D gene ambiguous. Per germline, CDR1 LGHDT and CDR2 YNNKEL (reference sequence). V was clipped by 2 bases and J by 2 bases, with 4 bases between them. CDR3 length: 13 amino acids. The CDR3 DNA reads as TGTGCCAGCAGCCAAATACCCTACAATGAGCAGTTCTTC. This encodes CASSQIPYNEQFF.

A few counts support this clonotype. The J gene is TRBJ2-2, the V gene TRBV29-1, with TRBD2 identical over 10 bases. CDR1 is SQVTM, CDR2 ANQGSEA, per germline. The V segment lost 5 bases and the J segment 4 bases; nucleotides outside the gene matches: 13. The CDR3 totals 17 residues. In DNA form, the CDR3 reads TGCAGCGTTATTCTAGCGGGGGCCTCCCTTGCCACCGGGGAGCTGTTTTTT. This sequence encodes CSVILAGASLATGELFF.

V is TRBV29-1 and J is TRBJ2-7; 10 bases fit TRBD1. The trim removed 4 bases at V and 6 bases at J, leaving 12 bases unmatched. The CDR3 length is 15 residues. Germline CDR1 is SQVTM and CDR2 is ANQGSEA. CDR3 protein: CSVGGGQGPLGEQYF. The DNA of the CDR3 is TGCAGCGTTGGAGGGGGACAGGGGCCCCTCGGCGAGCAGTACTTC.

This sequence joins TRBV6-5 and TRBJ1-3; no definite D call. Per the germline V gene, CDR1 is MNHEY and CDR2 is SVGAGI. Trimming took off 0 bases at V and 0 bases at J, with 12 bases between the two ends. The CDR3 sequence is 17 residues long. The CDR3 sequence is CASSYSMWASSGNTIYF. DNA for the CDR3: TGTGCCAGCAGTTACTCGATGTGGGCGAGCTCTGGAAACACCATATATTTT.

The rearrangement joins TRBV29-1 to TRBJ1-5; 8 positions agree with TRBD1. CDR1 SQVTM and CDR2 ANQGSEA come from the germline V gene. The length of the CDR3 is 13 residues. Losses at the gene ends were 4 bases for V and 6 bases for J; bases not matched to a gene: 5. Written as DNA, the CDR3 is TGCAGCGTTGTGACAGGGGTGGGTCAGCCCCAGCATTTT. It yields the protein CSVVTGVGQPQHF.

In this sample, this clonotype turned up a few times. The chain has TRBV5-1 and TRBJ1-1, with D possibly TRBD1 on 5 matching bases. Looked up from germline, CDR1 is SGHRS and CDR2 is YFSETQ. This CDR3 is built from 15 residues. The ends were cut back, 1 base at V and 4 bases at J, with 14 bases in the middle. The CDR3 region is CASSLRQGGGTEAFF. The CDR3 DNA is TGCGCCAGCAGCTTGCGGCAAGGTGGGGGCACTGAAGCTTTCTTT.

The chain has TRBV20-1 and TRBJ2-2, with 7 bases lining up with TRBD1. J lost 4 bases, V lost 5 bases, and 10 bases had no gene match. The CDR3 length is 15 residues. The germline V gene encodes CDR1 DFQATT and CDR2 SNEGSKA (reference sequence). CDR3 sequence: CSADRVVGITGELFF. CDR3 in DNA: TGCAGTGCTGACAGGGTGGTCGGGATCACCGGGGAGCTGTTTTTT.

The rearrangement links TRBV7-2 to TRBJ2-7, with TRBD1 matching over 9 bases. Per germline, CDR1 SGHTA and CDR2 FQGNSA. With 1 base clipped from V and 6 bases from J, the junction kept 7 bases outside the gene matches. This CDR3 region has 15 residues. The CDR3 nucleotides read TGTGCCAGCAGCTTAGAGGGGACAGGGCGCTCCGAGCAGTACTTC. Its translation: CASSLEGTGRSEQYF.

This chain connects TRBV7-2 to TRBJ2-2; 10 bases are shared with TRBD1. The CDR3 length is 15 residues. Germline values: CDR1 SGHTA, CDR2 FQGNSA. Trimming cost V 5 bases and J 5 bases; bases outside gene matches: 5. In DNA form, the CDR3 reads TGTGCCAGCAGCCCCACGGGACAGGGGACCGGGGAGCTGTTTTTT. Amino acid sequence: CASSPTGQGTGELFF.

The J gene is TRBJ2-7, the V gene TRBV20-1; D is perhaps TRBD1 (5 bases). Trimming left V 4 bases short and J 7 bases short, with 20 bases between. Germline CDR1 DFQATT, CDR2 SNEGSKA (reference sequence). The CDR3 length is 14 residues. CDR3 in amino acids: CSANPTGNPGEQYF. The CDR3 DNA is TGCAGTGCTAACCCCACAGGCAACCCCGGGGAGCAGTACTTC.

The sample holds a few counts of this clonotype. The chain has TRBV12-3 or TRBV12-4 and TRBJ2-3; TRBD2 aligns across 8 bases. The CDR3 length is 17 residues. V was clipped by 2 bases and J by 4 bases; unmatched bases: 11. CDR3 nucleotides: TGTGCCAGCAGTTTACGGTTAGCGGGACTTTCATCAGATACGCAGTATTTT. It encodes CASSLRLAGLSSDTQYF.

In DNA, the CDR3 is TGTGCCAGCAGTCGGACAGAAGATTATGGCTACACCTTC. Amino acid sequence: CASSRTEDYGYTF. This sequence joins TRBV27 and TRBJ1-2; the D gene is possibly TRBD1 (6 bases). Per germline, CDR1 MNHEY and CDR2 SMNVEV (reference sequence). This CDR3 is built from 13 residues. V was trimmed by 5 bases and J by 5 bases, leaving 12 bases between them.

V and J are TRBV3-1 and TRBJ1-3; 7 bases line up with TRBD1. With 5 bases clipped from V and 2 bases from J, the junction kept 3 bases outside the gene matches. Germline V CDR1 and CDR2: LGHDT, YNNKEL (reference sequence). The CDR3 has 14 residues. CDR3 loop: CASSFQGAGNTIYF. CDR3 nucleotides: TGTGCCAGCAGCTTCCAGGGGGCTGGAAACACCATATATTTT.